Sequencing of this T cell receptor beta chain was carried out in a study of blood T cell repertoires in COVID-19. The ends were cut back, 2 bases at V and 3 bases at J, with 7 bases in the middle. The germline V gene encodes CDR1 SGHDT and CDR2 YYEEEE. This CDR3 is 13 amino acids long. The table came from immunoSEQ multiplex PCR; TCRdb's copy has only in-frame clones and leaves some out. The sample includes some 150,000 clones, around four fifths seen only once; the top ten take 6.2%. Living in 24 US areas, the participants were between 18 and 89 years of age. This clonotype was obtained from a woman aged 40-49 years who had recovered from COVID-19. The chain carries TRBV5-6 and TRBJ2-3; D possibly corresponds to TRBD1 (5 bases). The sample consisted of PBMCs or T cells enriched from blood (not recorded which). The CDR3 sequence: CASSFRDTDTQYF. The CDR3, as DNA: TGTGCCAGCAGCTTCAGGGATACAGATACGCAGTATTTT.